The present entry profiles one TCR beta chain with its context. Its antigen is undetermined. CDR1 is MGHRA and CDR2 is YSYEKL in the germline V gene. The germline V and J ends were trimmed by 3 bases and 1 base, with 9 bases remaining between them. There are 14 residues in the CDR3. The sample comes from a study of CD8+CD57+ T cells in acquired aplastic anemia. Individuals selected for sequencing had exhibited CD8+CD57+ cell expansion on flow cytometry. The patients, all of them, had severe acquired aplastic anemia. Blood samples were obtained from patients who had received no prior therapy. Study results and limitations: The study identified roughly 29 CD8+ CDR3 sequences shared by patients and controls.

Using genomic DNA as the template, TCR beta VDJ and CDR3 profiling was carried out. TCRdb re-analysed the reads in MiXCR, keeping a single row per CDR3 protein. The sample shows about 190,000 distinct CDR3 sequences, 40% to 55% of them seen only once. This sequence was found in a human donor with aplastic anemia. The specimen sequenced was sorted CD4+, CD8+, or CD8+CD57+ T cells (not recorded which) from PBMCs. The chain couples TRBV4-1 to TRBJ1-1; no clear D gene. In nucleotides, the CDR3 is TGCGCCAGCAGCCAGTTTGCGGGGAACACTGAAGCTTTCTTT. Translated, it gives CASSQFAGNTEAFF.